This TCR beta chain comes out of a study of cytomegalovirus exposure and HLA in healthy donors. Study observations and caveats: A later look showed TCR association rates differing by HLA locus, highest for DRB1 and lowest for HLA-C. Some V segments, TRBV6-2 and TRBV6-3 among them, were indistinguishable and were therefore excluded. Links to common viral pathogens appeared, in a later analysis, for several of the most significant clusters.

CDR1 is MNHNS, CDR2 SASEGT, per germline. The CDR3 covers 13 residues. Germline trimming cut 8 bases from V and 5 bases from J; bases unmatched to any gene: 3. The PCR ran on 60 Vbeta and 13 Jbeta primers. In the authors' workflow: Unique TCR beta chains numbered about 72 million in a later analysis, with approximately 10 million shared. TCRdb keeps only in-frame clones here, not all; method: immunoSEQ multiplex PCR. The DNA was the basis for D and trimming; V, J and clone size are from that table. The profile shows 120,000 to 150,000 clones, roughly 80% of them singletons. Points on this clone: Its antigen is currently unknown.

The receptor comes from a man aged 35 to 55 in good health and CMV-seronegative. Source material: PBMCs. V is TRBV6-1 and J is TRBJ1-4, with 9 bases identical to TRBD1. DNA of the CDR3: TGTGCCAGCTCGGGACAGGGAAATGAAAAACTGTTTTTT. Protein: CASSGQGNEKLFF.